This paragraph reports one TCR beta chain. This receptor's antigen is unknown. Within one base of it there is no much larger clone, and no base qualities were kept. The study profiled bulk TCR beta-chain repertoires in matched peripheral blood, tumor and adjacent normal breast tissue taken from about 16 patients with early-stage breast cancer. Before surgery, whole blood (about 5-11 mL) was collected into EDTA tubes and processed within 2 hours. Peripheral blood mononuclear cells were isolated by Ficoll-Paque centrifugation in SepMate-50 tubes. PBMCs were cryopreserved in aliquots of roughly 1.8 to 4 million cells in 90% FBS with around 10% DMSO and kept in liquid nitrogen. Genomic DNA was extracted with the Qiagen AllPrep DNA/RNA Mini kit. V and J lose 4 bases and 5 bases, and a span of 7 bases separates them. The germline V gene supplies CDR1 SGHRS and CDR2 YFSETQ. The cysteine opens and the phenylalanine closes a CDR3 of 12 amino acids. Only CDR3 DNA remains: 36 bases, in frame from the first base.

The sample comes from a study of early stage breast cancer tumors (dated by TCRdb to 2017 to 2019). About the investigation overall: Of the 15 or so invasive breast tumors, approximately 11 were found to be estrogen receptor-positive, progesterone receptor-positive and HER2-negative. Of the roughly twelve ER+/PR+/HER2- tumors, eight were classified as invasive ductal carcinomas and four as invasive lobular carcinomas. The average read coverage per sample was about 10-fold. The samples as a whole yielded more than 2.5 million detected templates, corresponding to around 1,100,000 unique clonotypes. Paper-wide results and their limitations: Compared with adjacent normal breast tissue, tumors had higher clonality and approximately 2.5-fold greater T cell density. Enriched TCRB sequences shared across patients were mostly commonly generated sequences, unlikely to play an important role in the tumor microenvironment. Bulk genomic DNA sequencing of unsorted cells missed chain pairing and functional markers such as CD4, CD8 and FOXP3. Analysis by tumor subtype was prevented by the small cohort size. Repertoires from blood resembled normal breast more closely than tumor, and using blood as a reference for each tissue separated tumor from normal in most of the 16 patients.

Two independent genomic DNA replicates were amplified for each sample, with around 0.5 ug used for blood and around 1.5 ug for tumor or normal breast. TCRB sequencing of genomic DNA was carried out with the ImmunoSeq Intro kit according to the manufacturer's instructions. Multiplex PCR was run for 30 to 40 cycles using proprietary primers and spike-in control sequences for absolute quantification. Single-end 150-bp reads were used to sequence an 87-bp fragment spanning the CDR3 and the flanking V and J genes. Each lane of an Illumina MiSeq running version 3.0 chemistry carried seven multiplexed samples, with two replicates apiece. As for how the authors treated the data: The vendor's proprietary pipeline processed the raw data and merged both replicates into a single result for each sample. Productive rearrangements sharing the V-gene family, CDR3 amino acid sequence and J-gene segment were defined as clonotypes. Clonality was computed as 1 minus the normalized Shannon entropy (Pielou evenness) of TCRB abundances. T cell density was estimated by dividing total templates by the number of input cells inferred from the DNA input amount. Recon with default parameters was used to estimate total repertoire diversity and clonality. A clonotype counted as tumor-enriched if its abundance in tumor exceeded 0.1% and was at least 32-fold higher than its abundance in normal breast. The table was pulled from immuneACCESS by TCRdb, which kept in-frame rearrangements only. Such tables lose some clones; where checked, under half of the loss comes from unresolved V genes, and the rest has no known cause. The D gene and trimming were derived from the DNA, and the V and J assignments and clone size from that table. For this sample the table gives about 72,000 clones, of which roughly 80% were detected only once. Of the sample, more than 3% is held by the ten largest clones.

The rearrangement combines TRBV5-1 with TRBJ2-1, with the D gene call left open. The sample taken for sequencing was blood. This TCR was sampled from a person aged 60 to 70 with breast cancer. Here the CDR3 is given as CASSLQHNEQFF. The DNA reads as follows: TGCGCCAGCAGCCTGCAGCACAATGAGCAGTTCTTC.